Listed here are 22 T cell receptor beta chains from one sample, sequenced in a study of blood T cell repertoires in COVID-19. TCRdb's table, derived via immunoSEQ multiplex PCR, lists solely in-frame clones and lacks some. The sample carries around 250,000 clones, over 65% recorded once. Sequencing used peripheral blood. The source of these receptors is a man aged 55 to 70 who had recovered from COVID-19.

This chain connects TRBV11-2 to TRBJ2-3; D is perhaps TRBD1 (7 bases). The germline gives CDR1 SGHAT, CDR2 FQNNGV. V was cut by 5 bases and J by 1 base, with 16 bases left in between. The CDR3 runs 16 residues. CDR3 protein: CASSPQGGSGTDTQYF. DNA of the CDR3: TGTGCCAGCAGCCCCCAGGGGGGATCTGGCACAGATACGCAGTATTTT.

This clone came up once. The junction and the germline gene differ at one end; a read error may be behind it. V usage is TRBV5-1 and J usage is TRBJ2-7; D gene uncertain. CDR1 SGHRS and CDR2 YFSETQ come from the germline V gene. The CDR3 contains 14 residues. CDR3 DNA sequence: TGCGCCAGCAGCTTGGGCGCTCCTTCCTCCGAGCAGTACTTC. As protein: CASSLGAPSSEQYF.

The chain recombines TRBV27 with TRBJ2-7, with 7 bases lining up with TRBD2. Losses at the gene ends were 3 bases for V and 0 bases for J; bases not matched to a gene: 5. CDR3 length equals 15 residues. The germline gives CDR1 MNHEY, CDR2 SMNVEV (reference sequence). CDR3 protein: CASSFSSGTSYEQYF. The DNA for the CDR3 is TGTGCCAGCAGTTTCTCCAGCGGGACCTCCTACGAGCAGTACTTC.

This clone has only one observation. V usage is TRBV5-1 and J usage is TRBJ2-7; D is possibly TRBD1 (6 bases). The CDR3 has 16 amino acids. Between the trimmed V and J ends, which lost 1 base and 7 bases, there was a span of 21 bases. From germline, CDR1 is SGHRS and CDR2 YFSETQ. The CDR3 DNA follows: TGCGCCAGCAGCTTGTATGCAGGGGCCGTGCCAGGGGAGCAGTACTTC. Protein: CASSLYAGAVPGEQYF.

The CDR3 here is CASSLAPTEPYGYTF. The CDR3 region has the DNA TGTGCCAGCAGCTTGGCCCCGACGGAGCCCTATGGCTACACCTTC. V and J are TRBV5-5 and TRBJ1-2; no reliable D call. Deletions cut 0 bases from V and 4 bases from J, with 13 bases between. The CDR3 consists of 15 residues. CDR1 is SGHKS, CDR2 YYEKEE, per germline (reference sequence).

The chain joins TRBV7-8 to TRBJ2-7; TRBD1 is a possible D gene (6 bases). The V and J ends lost 5 bases and 4 bases respectively, with 15 bases between them. The CDR3 loop spans 14 amino acids. Germline V gives CDR1 SGHVS, CDR2 FQNEAQ. In DNA, the CDR3 is TGTGCCAGCAGCCCCAGAAAACAGGGATACGAGCAGTACTTC. This codes for CASSPRKQGYEQYF. Variable domain in full (rest from reference TRBV7-8 and TRBJ2-7): GAGVSQSPRYKVAKRGQDVALRCDPISGHVSLFWYQQALGQGPEFLTYFQNEAQLDKSGLPSDRFFAERPEGSVSTLKIQRTQQEDSAVYLCASSPRKQGYEQYFGPGTRLTVT.

The rearrangement links TRBV5-1 to TRBJ2-7; 9 nucleotides match TRBD1. This CDR3 has 15 residues. J lost 4 bases, V lost 3 bases, and 8 bases had no gene match. The germline V gene encodes CDR1 SGHRS and CDR2 YFSETQ. The chain's CDR3 is CASSSRTGVVYEQYF. CDR3 nucleotide sequence: TGCGCCAGCAGCTCCCGGACAGGGGTAGTATACGAGCAGTACTTC.

The gene calls are TRBV29-1 and TRBJ2-7; 12 positions match TRBD2. The trim removed 2 bases at V and 0 bases at J, leaving 8 bases unmatched. The CDR3 contains 17 residues. Looked up from germline, CDR1 is SQVTM and CDR2 is ANQGSEA. CDR3 in amino acids: CSVEMTSGGISSYEQYF. The CDR3 DNA sequence: TGCAGCGTTGAAATGACTAGCGGGGGTATTAGCTCCTACGAGCAGTACTTC.

This clone was observed a handful of times. V usage is TRBV4-1 and J usage is TRBJ2-7, with TRBD1 identical over 8 bases. The CDR3 totals 16 residues. Germline-derived CDR1 and CDR2 are MGHRA and YSYEKL. Trimming cost V 1 base and J 2 bases; bases outside gene matches: 7. CDR3 sequence reads: CASSQAAGQVTYEQYF. For the CDR3, the DNA is TGCGCCAGCAGCCAAGCTGCGGGACAGGTTACCTACGAGCAGTACTTC.

The gene calls are TRBV7-9 and TRBJ2-3; D is unclear. This CDR3 comprises 15 residues. Looked up from germline, CDR1 is SEHNR and CDR2 is FQNEAQ (reference sequence). Trimming pared 0 bases from V and 1 base from J, leaving 8 bases between. The CDR3 DNA follows: TGTGCCAGCAGCTTAGCGAGCACCGGCACAGATACGCAGTATTTT. It encodes CASSLASTGTDTQYF. Full variable domain (remainder filled in from reference TRBV7-9 and TRBJ2-3): DTGVSQNPRHKITKRGQNVTFRCDPISEHNRLYWYRQTLGQGPEFLTYFQNEAQLEKSRLLSDRFSAERPKGSFSTLEIQRTEQGDSAMYLCASSLASTGTDTQYFGPGTRLTVL.

This clone was seen a few times. This chain connects TRBV19 to TRBJ2-7; 7 bases are a match to TRBD2. The V segment lost 3 bases and the J segment 4 bases; nucleotides outside the gene matches: 9. CDR3 length: 15 residues. Germline-derived CDR1 and CDR2 are LNHDA and SQIVND (reference sequence). The chain's CDR3 is CASSIRGEGRYEQYF. CDR3 DNA sequence: TGTGCCAGTAGTATCCGCGGGGAGGGAAGGTACGAGCAGTACTTC.

This chain links TRBV7-9 with TRBJ2-1, with 12 bases lining up with TRBD2. The germline V gene encodes CDR1 SEHNR and CDR2 FQNEAQ (reference sequence). The V and J ends lost 4 bases and 9 bases, in that order; junction bases with no gene match: 10. This CDR3 has 16 residues. The CDR3 DNA follows: TGTGCCAGCAGCTCCCTACTAGCGGGAGGTCCCGGTGAGCAGTTCTTC. Translating gives CASSSLLAGGPGEQFF.

This clone was observed once. The J gene is TRBJ2-7, the V gene TRBV15; D is undetermined. Deletions cut 0 bases from V and 5 bases from J, with 14 bases between. Germline lookup yields CDR1 LNHNV and CDR2 YYDKDF (reference sequence). The CDR3 has 15 amino acids. CDR3 protein: CATSRDGQTPDEQYF. The CDR3 bases are TGTGCCACCAGCAGAGATGGCCAAACCCCCGACGAGCAGTACTTC. Looking up the rest from reference TRBV15 and TRBJ2-7 gives the full variable domain: DAMVIQNPRYQVTQFGKPVTLSCSQTLNHNVMYWYQQKSSQAPKLLFHYYDKDFNNEADTPDNFQSRRPNTSFCFLDIRSPGLGDTAMYLCATSRDGQTPDEQYFGPGTRLTVT.

Here the CDR3 DNA reads TGTGCCAGCAGTCGAGGATCGGGTCCGGGTTTTACGCAGTATTTT. Residues: CASSRGSGPGFTQYF. The chain carries TRBV6-5 and TRBJ2-3; the D is unclear. This CDR3 region has 15 residues. Germline loops: CDR1 MNHEY, CDR2 SVGAGI. Trimming left V 5 bases short and J 8 bases short, with 20 bases between.

This chain joins TRBV6-5 and TRBJ2-7; TRBD2 matches at 9 bases. The germline V gene has CDR1 MNHEY and CDR2 SVGAGI. The CDR3 has 15 amino acids. V lost 2 bases, J lost 5 bases, and 7 bases stayed unmatched. The CDR3 reads CASSYRGTSFDEQYF. The DNA for the CDR3 is TGTGCCAGCAGTTACCGCGGGACTAGCTTCGACGAGCAGTACTTC.

V usage is TRBV5-1 and J usage is TRBJ1-1; D is ambiguous. The CDR3 spans 13 residues. Germline values: CDR1 SGHRS, CDR2 YFSETQ. V shed 2 bases and J shed 0 bases, with 5 bases lying between them. The CDR3 DNA reads TGCGCCAGCAGCTTCCACATGAACACTGAAGCTTTCTTT. Its translation is CASSFHMNTEAFF.

The J gene is TRBJ2-1, the V gene TRBV21-1; the DNA was not used to check the table's D call, TRBD2. TRBV21-1 is a documented pseudogene. This CDR3 is built from 14 residues. CDR3 nucleotides: TGTGCCAGCGACGCCGGGGGGCGCGACAATGAGCAGTTCTTC. Its protein is CASDAGGRDNEQFF.

The genes are TRBV5-1 and TRBJ2-2; D possibly corresponds to TRBD2 (6 bases). Per the germline V gene, CDR1 is SGHRS and CDR2 is YFSETQ. V was trimmed by 4 bases and J by 7 bases, leaving 23 bases between them. The CDR3 spans 17 residues. In nucleotides, the CDR3 is TGCGCCAGCAGCCAGCGAGCGCGGGCAGTCGGGGGCGGGGAGCTGTTTTTT. Residues: CASSQRARAVGGGELFF. The full variable domain, rest sourced from reference TRBV5-1 and TRBJ2-2, is KAGVTQTPRYLIKTRGQQVTLSCSPISGHRSVSWYQQTPGQGLQFLFEYFSETQRNKGNFPGRFSGRQFSNSRSEMNVSTLELGDSALYLCASSQRARAVGGGELFFGEGSRLTVL.

The V call is TRBV15, the J call TRBJ1-6; D may be TRBD1 (5 bases). V shed 0 bases and J shed 5 bases, with 17 bases lying between them. This CDR3 contains 18 residues. Germline V gene sequence: CDR1 LNHNV, CDR2 YYDKDF (reference sequence). The CDR3 DNA reads TGTGCCACCAGCAGAGATCCCAAGGGTTTAGGGGATAATTCACCCCTCCACTTT. Amino acids: CATSRDPKGLGDNSPLHF.

The chain recombines TRBV25-1 with TRBJ1-6, with a possible D match to TRBD1 (6 bases). The CDR3 sequence is 15 residues long. Germline lookup yields CDR1 MGHDK and CDR2 SYGVNS. The germline V and J ends were trimmed by 7 bases and 1 base, with 11 bases remaining between them. The CDR3 region is CASTRGGSYNSPLHF. The CDR3, as DNA: TGTGCCAGCACCCGAGGGGGATCCTATAATTCACCCCTCCACTTT.

The gene calls are TRBV3-1 (or the pseudogene TRBV3-2) and TRBJ2-5; D is perhaps TRBD1 (5 bases). Germline V gene lookup returns CDR1 LGHDT and CDR2 YNNKEL (reference sequence). Trimming took off 1 base at V and 5 bases at J, with 11 bases between the two ends. This CDR3 has 14 residues. CDR3 sequence (DNA): TGTGCCAGCAGCCAAGCCAGGGCGGAGGAGACCCAGTACTTC. This sequence encodes CASSQARAEETQYF.

The chain uses TRBV18 and TRBJ2-3; 8 bases fit TRBD2. This CDR3 comprises 15 residues. Germline V gene lookup returns CDR1 KGHSH and CDR2 LQKENI. V shed 5 bases, J shed 1 base, and the junction held 5 bases outside the gene matches. Written as DNA, the CDR3 is TGTGCCAGCTCAGGAGGACTAGCAGGCACAGATACGCAGTATTTT. Its translation: CASSGGLAGTDTQYF.